These 12 T cell receptor beta chains were all obtained from the same sample, sequenced in a study of CD8+ T cells in alopecia areata (dated by TCRdb to 2016 to 2018). Library method: the immunoSEQ multiplex PCR assay. RNA was extracted from all samples and reverse transcribed into cDNA as template for TCR sequencing. TCRdb re-hosts the immuneACCESS table, in-frame sequences only. Its copies lack some clones; in the studies checked, an unresolved V gene accounts for under half of them, and the cause for the rest is not known. In this sample the table shows about 200,000 clones, approximately 67% of which occur a single time. The ten largest account for under 1.5% of the sample. Read against the paper, the sample's treatment or condition label means: oral pan-JAK inhibitor, 5-10 mg twice daily. The sample in question was CD4+ T cells sorted from blood, obtained around week 49, from a patient treated with tofacitinib. These TCRs come from a human donor with alopecia areata.

This rearrangement joins TRBV29-1 to TRBJ2-4; no definite D call. V was trimmed by 0 bases and J by 0 bases, leaving 15 bases between them. In germline, CDR1 is SQVTM, CDR2 ANQGSEA. The CDR3 consists of 17 residues. CDR3 in DNA: TGCAGCGTTGAAGATCCGGTGGATTACCAAGCCAAAAACATTCAGTACTTC. Protein product: CSVEDPVDYQAKNIQYF.

This clone has a count of ten or more. The chain employs TRBV6-5 and TRBJ1-1, with 8 bases fitting TRBD1. This CDR3 is built from 12 residues. CDR1 and CDR2 from the germline V gene are MNHEY and SVGAGI. The V gene end was trimmed by 6 bases and the J gene end by 8 bases; junction bases not matched to a gene: 5. The CDR3 DNA follows: TGTGCCAGCAGACTCGGACAGGGCGAAGCTTTCTTT. Translated, it gives CASRLGQGEAFF.

The chain is built from TRBV6-5 and TRBJ2-2; D is ambiguous. The V end was cut by 7 bases, the J end by 6 bases, with 12 bases between. Germline V CDR1 and CDR2: MNHEY, SVGAGI. The CDR3 length is 13 residues. The CDR3 spells CASTPTYPGELFF. The CDR3 bases are TGTGCCAGCACCCCCACGTACCCCGGGGAGCTGTTTTTT.

The V call is TRBV29-1, the J call TRBJ1-2; perhaps TRBD1 as D (5 bases). Germline loops: CDR1 SQVTM, CDR2 ANQGSEA. There are 13 residues in the CDR3. Between the trimmed V and J ends, which lost 6 bases and 4 bases, there was a span of 15 bases. The chain's CDR3 is CSVVTGVGYGYTF. CDR3 nucleotide sequence: TGCAGCGTCGTCACGGGGGTAGGCTATGGCTACACCTTC.

The rearrangement uses TRBV19 and TRBJ2-7; maybe TRBD1 (6 bases). Germline V lookup: CDR1 LNHDA, CDR2 SQIVND (reference sequence). The CDR3 loop spans 15 amino acids. Trimming pared 0 bases from V and 5 bases from J, leaving 14 bases between. The CDR3 nucleotides are TGTGCCAGTAGTATAGACTCGGGACAAGCAGACGAGCAGTACTTC. The encoded protein is CASSIDSGQADEQYF. The variable domain in full, completed from reference TRBV19 and TRBJ2-7, reads DGGITQSPKYLFRKEGQNVTLSCEQNLNHDAMYWYRQDPGQGLRLIYYSQIVNDFQKGDIAEGYSVSREKKESFPLTVTSAQKNPTAFYLCASSIDSGQADEQYFGPGTRLTVT.

V is TRBV23-1 and J is TRBJ1-4; a possible D gene is TRBD1 (5 bases). TRBV23-1 is assigned to the ORF class and has an uncertain function. This CDR3 contains 13 residues. The V end was cut by 7 bases, the J end by 8 bases, with 14 bases between. Here the CDR3 DNA reads TGCGCCAGCAACAGCAGGGAGAAGGAAAAACTGTTTTTT. It specifies CASNSREKEKLFF.

The table lists this clone with a few counts. The chain employs TRBV5-1 and TRBJ2-7; the D gene is possibly TRBD2 (5 bases). Germline loops: CDR1 SGHRS, CDR2 YFSETQ. The CDR3 has 12 residues. V lost 2 bases and J 6 bases, leaving 9 bases between the germline ends. CDR3 bases: TGCGCCAGCAGCTTACCCGGGGTCGAGCAGTACTTC. Amino acid sequence: CASSLPGVEQYF.

The rearrangement links TRBV5-1 to TRBJ2-3, with 7 bases lining up with TRBD1. Germline CDR1 reads SGHRS; CDR2 reads YFSETQ. V gave up 0 bases and J gave up 3 bases; unmatched junction bases: 4. The CDR3 loop spans 15 amino acids. The CDR3, as DNA: TGCGCCAGCAGCTTGGAGGGGGCTCCGACAGATACGCAGTATTTT. Its protein product is CASSLEGAPTDTQYF.

The chain links TRBV5-4 to TRBJ2-4, with 7 bases fitting TRBD2. The junction had 6 bases not matched to a gene; V was cut back by 1 base and J by 5 bases. CDR1 SGHNT and CDR2 YYREEE come from the germline V gene (reference sequence). The length of the CDR3 is 15 residues. The CDR3 is CASSLPDGGENIQYF. DNA for the CDR3: TGTGCCAGCAGCTTGCCCGATGGGGGGGAAAACATTCAGTACTTC.

The chain recombines TRBV5-6 with TRBJ2-2; D gene uncertain. Germline CDR1 SGHDT, CDR2 YYEEEE. Trimming shortened V by 2 bases and J by 5 bases, and 7 bases separated the two germline ends. This CDR3 is 13 amino acids long. The CDR3 DNA follows: TGTGCCAGCAGCTTCACTGAGACCGGGGAGCTGTTTTTT. This encodes CASSFTETGELFF.

This chain joins TRBV10-1 and TRBJ2-7, with D tentatively TRBD1 (6 bases). The CDR3 contains 13 residues. Germline loops: CDR1 WNHNN, CDR2 SYGVQD (reference sequence). Trimming cost V 6 bases and J 3 bases, with 12 bases left between them. The CDR3 here is CASSETGVYEQYF. The DNA for the CDR3 is TGCGCCAGCAGCGAGACAGGAGTCTACGAGCAGTACTTC.

The CDR3 DNA reads TGTGCCAGCAGTAACGAGGGTGCCTGGGGGGAGACCCAGTACTTC. Translating it yields CASSNEGAWGETQYF. The chain joins TRBV6-5 to TRBJ2-5; D might be TRBD1 or TRBD2, each matching 5 bases. The germline V gene has CDR1 MNHEY and CDR2 SVGAGI. Trimming took 5 bases from V and 5 from J, leaving 18 bases between them. The CDR3 sequence is 15 residues long.